This T cell receptor (beta chain) emerged from a study of T cells in Graves' hyperthyroidism and ophthalmopathy. Study-wide results and caveats: Model output signaled ophthalmopathy a median approximately 6.2 months ahead of onset.

Turning to this clonotype: Its antigen is not known.

Researchers amplified the TCR beta CDR3 regions from RNA transcripts. TCR CDR3 underwent first-round RT-PCR with the HTBI primer set. A single record per CDR3 protein comes from TCRdb applying MiXCR to the multiplex PCR reads. The sample has 330,000 or so distinct CDR3 sequences, roughly a fifth seen once. Germline V CDR1 and CDR2: SNHLY, FYNNEI. J was trimmed by 3 bases and V by 2 bases; bases with no gene match: 7. CDR3 size: 16 residues. Reasons for excluding patients were uncontrolled infection, other autoimmune disease, pregnancy or lactation. The diagnostic basis comprised clinical symptoms, serum thyroxine and TRAb, thyroid ultrasound and orbital computed tomography. Fresh peripheral blood, around 11 ml of it, supplied the PBMCs.

The sample comprised blood. This sequence joins TRBV2 and TRBJ2-7; 10 bases align to TRBD2. This receptor was taken from a man in his fifties or sixties with Graves' ophthalmopathy. The CDR3 reads CASSELAGEGIYEQYF. The CDR3 DNA is TGTGCCAGCAGTGAACTAGCGGGAGAGGGGATCTACGAGCAGTACTTC. Full variable domain (rest looked up from reference TRBV2 and TRBJ2-7): EPEVTQTPSHQVTQMGQEVILRCVPISNHLYFYWYRQILGQKVEFLVSFYNNEISEKSEIFDDQFSVERPDGSNFTLKIRSTKLEDSAMYFCASSELAGEGIYEQYFGPGTRLTVT.